This TCR beta chain was sequenced in a study of blood T cell repertoires in COVID-19. Background on the study: COVID-19 samples, acute and convalescent, were from the United States, Italy and Spain. Sources were T cells, B-cell-depleted T cells, or PBMCs; the material itself was cDNA or gDNA.

This clone has a single count. Per the authors' pipeline: Estimated nucleated cell counts came from reference gene primer amplification. The data were produced by immunoSEQ multiplex PCR, yet TCRdb's version contains in-frame clones alone and is incomplete. The DNA gave D and trimming, while V, J and clone size come from that table. This sample has some 220,000 clones, with approximately 80% found just once. V lost 3 bases and J lost 8; bases outside the gene matches: 5. This CDR3 is 13 amino acids long. Germline loops: CDR1 SGHRS, CDR2 YFSETQ. This TCR was recovered from a human donor in a cohort sampled during active COVID-19. This chain uses TRBV5-1 with TRBJ2-1; 7 nucleotides agree with TRBD1. Sequencing was carried out using peripheral blood. DNA of the CDR3: TGCGCCAGCAGCTCCTACAGGGGCTATGAGCAGTTCTTC. This gives the protein CASSSYRGYEQFF.